This T cell receptor (beta chain) was profiled in a study of blood T cells in healthy people across ages. The CDR3 contains 14 residues. The V gene lost 5 bases and the J gene lost 3 bases, with 13 bases spanning the gap. In germline, CDR1 is DFQATT, CDR2 SNEGSKA (reference sequence). There are many counts of this clonotype. A second roughly 7 to 12 cycle PCR used barcoded and J-beta primers. MiXCR, run by TCRdb on the 5' RACE reads, gives a single entry per CDR3 protein. Of around 1,700,000 distinct CDR3 sequences in the sample, roughly 30% were seen once. The TCR originated in a woman in her 30s in good health. Sequencing was performed on blood. The chain carries TRBV20-1 and TRBJ2-2; TRBD2 might be the D (5 bases). The CDR3 region has the DNA TGCAGTGCTCATGGCCCGAGGGACACCGGGGAGCTGTTTTTT. Residues: CSAHGPRDTGELFF.